This TCR beta chain was observed in a study of neurological immune-mediated disorders (dated by TCRdb to between 2019 and 2020). About the full investigation: Of the roughly 34 multiple sclerosis patients, some 30 had relapsing-remitting MS and 3 had secondary progressive MS. The cohort included 60 to 75 subjects: roughly 15 with HAM/TSP, around 34 with multiple sclerosis, and some 20 healthy controls. Peripheral blood TCR-beta repertoires from HTLV-I-associated myelopathy (HAM/TSP) patients, multiple sclerosis patients and healthy controls were compared by UMI-based sequencing. Longitudinal samples, technical triplicates and paired sorted CD4+ and CD8+ T-cell subsets, alongside PBMC samples, were included among the approximately 98 TCR-beta libraries.

This clonotype has ten or more counts. Its specific antigen is unknown. Per-base qualities were not stored, and no clone one base away is much larger. cDNA was synthesized by template-switch 5'RACE using a primer with a 10-nucleotide random unique molecular identifier that tagged each TCR transcript. Every sequencing run yielded over 170 million TCR-beta sequences covering 15-18 subjects. The RNeasy kit was used to extract total RNA. Using the KAPA Real-time Library Amplification kit, TCR-beta VDJ regions were amplified with primers for the TCR constant region and the 5'RACE anchor. Sample indexes and Illumina adaptors were added in a first PCR, after which library yield was increased in a second PCR. After Ampure bead purification, the TCR product of roughly 650 bp was size-selected on a 2% E-gel SizeSelection system. Before pooling, library quality was checked on a Bioanalyzer, concentration was measured with Qubit, and libraries were quantified with the Kapa Library Quantification kit. An Illumina HiSeq 2500 sequenced the libraries paired-end 2 x 150 bp. To increase sequence diversity, roughly 24-32% phiX was spiked into each library pool. Per the original workflow: Quality-filtered reads were processed with the UMI-based MiGEC pipeline, and over 90% of raw TCR sequences were removed by the MiGEC pipeline during error correction. IMGT germline references were used for alignment of VDJ genes, and clonotypes were defined by a unique CDR3 amino acid sequence together with V-J genes. Clonal expansion, Shannon diversity and CDR3 relatedness were evaluated with VDJtools (CalcPairwiseDistances, ClusterSamples), while phylogenetic trees were built in CLCbio workbench. Clones with at least 8 unique UMIs were defined as expanded, with this threshold being based on coefficient-of-variation modelling across technical triplicates. TCRdb's own reprocessing of the public reads used fastp at Q25 and MiXCR and kept productive beta chains. Under each unique CDR3 protein, matching rows form one entry showing the most common genes and DNA. It is TCRdb's table, rather than the study itself, that gives the V and J calls and clone size. The sample records tens of thousands of distinct CDR3 sequences, less than 2.5% of which are singletons. Of the sample, around 3% is held by the ten largest clones.

Trimming takes 5 bases from V and 7 bases from J, and the germline ends sit 14 bases apart. Spanning cysteine to phenylalanine, the CDR3 consists of 13 amino acids. CDR3 DNA is the only sequence kept; it has 39 bases, read in frame from the first base. Via the germline V gene, CDR1 is SGHTA and CDR2 FQGNSA. Findings and caveats that apply to the study as a whole: No clinical or MRI features were associated with the MS cluster, and the authors said that larger cohorts are needed. Repertoires from 18 of 34 MS patients were grouped by phylogenetic analysis into a cluster of related CDR3 sequences, suggesting a possible repertoire-level signature. No identical CDR3 amino acid sequences were found to be shared among expanded clones across subjects, suggesting that TCR-beta repertoires were private in all groups. TCR clonal expansion was highest in HAM/TSP patients and lowest in MS patients, with MS patients falling below even healthy controls.

Libraries from unsorted PBMCs were made from 2 million PBMCs kept in RNAlater at -80 degrees C until RNA extraction. Multiple sclerosis patients were enrolled in a US clinical protocol under which disease progression was evaluated by magnetic resonance imaging. Peripheral blood underwent Ficoll-Hypaque density gradient centrifugation to isolate PBMCs, which were then cryopreserved in liquid nitrogen. The sequenced sample was PBMCs. This receptor was taken from a man in his fifties or sixties with multiple sclerosis. The V and J segments used are TRBV7-2 and TRBJ1-2; TRBD1 is a possible D gene, resting on 5 matching bases. The CDR3 sequence is CASSTLGRGGYTF. The bases read TGTGCCAGCAGCACGCTCGGGAGGGGTGGCTACACCTTC.